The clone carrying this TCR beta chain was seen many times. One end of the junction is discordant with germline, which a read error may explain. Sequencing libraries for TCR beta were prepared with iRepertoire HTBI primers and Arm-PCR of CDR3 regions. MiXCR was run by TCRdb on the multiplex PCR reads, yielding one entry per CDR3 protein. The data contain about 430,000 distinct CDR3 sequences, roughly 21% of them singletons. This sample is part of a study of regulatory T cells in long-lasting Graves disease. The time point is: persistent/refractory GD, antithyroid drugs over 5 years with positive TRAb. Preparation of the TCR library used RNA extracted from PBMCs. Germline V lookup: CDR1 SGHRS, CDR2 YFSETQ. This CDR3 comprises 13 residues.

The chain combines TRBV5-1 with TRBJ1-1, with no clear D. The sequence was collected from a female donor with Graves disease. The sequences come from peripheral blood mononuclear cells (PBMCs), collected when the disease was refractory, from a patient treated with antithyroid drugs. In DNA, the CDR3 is TGTGCCAGCAGTGATACGGGGAACACTGAAGCTTTCTTT. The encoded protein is CASSDTGNTEAFF. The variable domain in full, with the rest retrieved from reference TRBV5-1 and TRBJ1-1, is KAGVTQTPRYLIKTRGQQVTLSCSPISGHRSVSWYQQTPGQGLQFLFEYFSETQRNKGNFPGRFSGRQFSNSRSEMNVSTLELGDSALYLCASSDTGNTEAFFGQGTRLTVV.